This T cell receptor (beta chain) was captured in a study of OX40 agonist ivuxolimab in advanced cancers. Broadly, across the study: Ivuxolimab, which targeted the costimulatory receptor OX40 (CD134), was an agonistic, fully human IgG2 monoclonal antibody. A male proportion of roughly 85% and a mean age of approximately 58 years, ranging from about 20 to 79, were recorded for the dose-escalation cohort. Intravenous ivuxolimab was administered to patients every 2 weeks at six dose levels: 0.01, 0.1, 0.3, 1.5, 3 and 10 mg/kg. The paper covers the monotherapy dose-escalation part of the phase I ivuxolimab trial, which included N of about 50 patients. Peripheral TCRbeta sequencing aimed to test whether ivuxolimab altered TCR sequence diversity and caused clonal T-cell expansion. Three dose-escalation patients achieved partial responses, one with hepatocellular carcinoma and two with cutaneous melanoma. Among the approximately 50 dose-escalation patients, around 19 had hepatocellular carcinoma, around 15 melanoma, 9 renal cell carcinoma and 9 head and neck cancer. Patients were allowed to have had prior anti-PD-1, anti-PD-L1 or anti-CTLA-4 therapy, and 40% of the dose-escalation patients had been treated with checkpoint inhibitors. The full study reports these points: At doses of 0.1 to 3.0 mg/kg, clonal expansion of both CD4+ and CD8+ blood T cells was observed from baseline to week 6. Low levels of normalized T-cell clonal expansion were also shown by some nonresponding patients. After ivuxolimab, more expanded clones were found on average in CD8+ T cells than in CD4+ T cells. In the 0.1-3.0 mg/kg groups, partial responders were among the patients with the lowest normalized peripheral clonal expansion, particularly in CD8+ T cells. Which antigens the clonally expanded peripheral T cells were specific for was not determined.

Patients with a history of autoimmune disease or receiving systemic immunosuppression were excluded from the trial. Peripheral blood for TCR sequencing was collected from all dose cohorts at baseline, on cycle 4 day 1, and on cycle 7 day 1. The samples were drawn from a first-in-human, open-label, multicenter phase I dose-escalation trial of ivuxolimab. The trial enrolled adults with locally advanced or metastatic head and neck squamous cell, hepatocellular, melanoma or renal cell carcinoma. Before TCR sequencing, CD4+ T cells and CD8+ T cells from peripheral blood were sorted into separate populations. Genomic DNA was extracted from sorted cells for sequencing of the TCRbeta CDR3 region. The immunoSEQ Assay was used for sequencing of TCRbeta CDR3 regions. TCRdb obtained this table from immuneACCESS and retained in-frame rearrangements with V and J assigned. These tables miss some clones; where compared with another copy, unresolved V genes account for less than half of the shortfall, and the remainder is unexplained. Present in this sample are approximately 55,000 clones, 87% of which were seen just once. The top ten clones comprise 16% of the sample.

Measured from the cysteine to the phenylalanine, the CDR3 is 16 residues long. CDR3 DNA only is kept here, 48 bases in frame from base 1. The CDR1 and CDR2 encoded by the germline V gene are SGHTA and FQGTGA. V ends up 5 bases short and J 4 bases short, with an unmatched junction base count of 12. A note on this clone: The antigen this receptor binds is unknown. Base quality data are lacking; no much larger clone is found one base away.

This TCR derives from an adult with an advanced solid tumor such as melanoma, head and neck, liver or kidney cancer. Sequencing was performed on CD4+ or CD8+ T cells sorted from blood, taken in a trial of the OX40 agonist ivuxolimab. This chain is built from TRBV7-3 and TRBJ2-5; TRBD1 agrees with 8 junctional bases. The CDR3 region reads CASSGRDRGQRETQYF. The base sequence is TGTGCCAGCAGCGGCCGCGACAGGGGCCAACGAGAGACCCAGTACTTC.